One and the same sample provided the 18 T cell receptor beta chains below, sequenced in a study of vaccination effects on CD4 cells after COVID-19. Which antigens these TCRs recognize remains unknown. Here immunoSEQ multiplex PCR was the method, and the copy in TCRdb shows in-frame clones only, minus some. Here the sample spans approximately 47,000 clones, around 76% being singletons. Upon completion of about eleven days in culture, CD4+ T cells were isolated. Source: CD4+ T cells from PBMCs cultured without peptide, taken before COVID-19 vaccination. Receptors were obtained from a human donor who had a prior SARS-CoV-2 infection.

The CDR3 DNA reads TGTGCCAGCTCACGCGGACAAGAAGAGACCCAGTACTTC. It specifies CASSRGQEETQYF. This chain links TRBV18 with TRBJ2-5; weak D call: TRBD1 (5 bases). The V gene's germline CDR1 is KGHSH and CDR2 LQKENI. V dropped 4 bases and J dropped 3 bases, with 9 bases sitting between them. The CDR3 consists of 13 residues. Looking up the rest from reference TRBV18 and TRBJ2-5 gives the full variable domain: NAGVMQNPRHLVRRRGQEARLRCSPMKGHSHVYWYRQLPEEGLKFMVYLQKENIIDESGMPKERFSAEFPKEGPSILRIQQVVRGDSAAYFCASSRGQEETQYFGPGTRLLVL.

The V gene is TRBV18, the J gene TRBJ2-5; TRBD2 matches at 9 bases. CDR3 length: 15 residues. After removal of 0 bases from V and 4 bases from J, the junction contained 3 bases not matched to a gene. The V gene's germline CDR1 is KGHSH and CDR2 LQKENI. The CDR3: CASSPPGLARETQYF. As DNA, the CDR3 is TGTGCCAGCTCACCACCGGGACTAGCAAGAGAGACCCAGTACTTC.

The J gene is TRBJ2-7, the V gene TRBV14, with D unresolved. V was pared by 0 bases and J by 4 bases, with 13 bases between. The CDR3 has 15 residues. Germline lookup yields CDR1 SGHDN and CDR2 FVKESK. CDR3 residues: CASSQEPGLSYEQYF. The CDR3 coding sequence is TGTGCCAGCAGCCAAGAACCGGGCCTTTCGTACGAGCAGTACTTC.

The V call is TRBV5-1, the J call TRBJ1-3; a possible D gene is TRBD1 (5 bases). Deletions cut 0 bases from V and 3 bases from J, with 13 bases between. The CDR3 consists of 16 residues. Per germline, CDR1 SGHRS and CDR2 YFSETQ. The CDR3 here is CASSLGPGTVGNTIYF. DNA of the CDR3: TGCGCCAGCAGCTTGGGGCCCGGGACGGTTGGAAACACCATATATTTT.

The chain is built from TRBV2 and TRBJ1-1, with D uncertain. From germline, CDR1 is SNHLY and CDR2 FYNNEI. V was clipped by 3 bases and J by 4 bases, with 9 bases between them. CDR3 length equals 13 residues. CDR3 amino acids: CASSEGRITEAFF. The DNA of the CDR3 is TGTGCCAGCAGTGAGGGTCGTATCACTGAAGCTTTCTTT.

The rearrangement joins TRBV27 to TRBJ2-2; D remains ambiguous. CDR3 size: 15 residues. The V end was cut by 1 base, the J end by 5 bases, with 11 bases between. In germline, CDR1 is MNHEY, CDR2 SMNVEV (reference sequence). The CDR3 reads CASSLLPGRTGELFF. CDR3 bases: TGTGCCAGCAGTTTATTACCGGGCAGGACCGGGGAGCTGTTTTTT.

This clone was picked up one time. This chain connects TRBV5-4 to TRBJ1-3; 8 bases align to TRBD1. This CDR3 region has 15 residues. Trimming took 4 bases from V and 4 from J; bases not matched to a gene: 7. Germline V gene lookup returns CDR1 SGHNT and CDR2 YYREEE (reference sequence). The DNA for the CDR3 is TGTGCCAGCAGCGTGAACAGGGGGGGAGGAAACACCATATATTTT. Translated: CASSVNRGGGNTIYF.

The chain has TRBV19 and TRBJ1-1, with unresolved D. V was shortened by 3 bases and J by 7 bases, with 9 bases between the two germline ends. CDR3 length: 12 residues. Per the germline V gene, CDR1 is LNHDA and CDR2 is SQIVND (reference sequence). As DNA, the CDR3 is TGTGCCAGTAGTATCAGGTGGGGTGAAGCTTTCTTT. It codes for CASSIRWGEAFF.

In this sample, this clone turned up a few times. The chain couples TRBV9 to TRBJ2-1; 7 bases align to TRBD1. Germline-derived CDR1 and CDR2 are SGDLS and YYNGEE. The CDR3 has 16 residues. Trimming cost V 0 bases and J 3 bases; bases outside gene matches: 6. CDR3 loop: CASSVGTGVNYNEQFF. The CDR3 region has the DNA TGTGCCAGCAGCGTAGGTACAGGGGTTAACTACAATGAGCAGTTCTTC. Full variable domain (outside the CDR3, taken from reference TRBV9 and TRBJ2-1): DSGVTQTPKHLITATGQRVTLRCSPRSGDLSVYWYQQSLDQGLQFLIQYYNGEERAKGNILERFSAQQFPDLHSELNLSSLELGDSALYFCASSVGTGVNYNEQFFGPGTRLTVL.

CDR3 in amino acids: CASSLEPSGGLGGNEQFF. Here the CDR3 DNA reads TGTGCCAGCAGCTTGGAGCCTAGCGGGGGACTGGGGGGCAATGAGCAGTTCTTC. This rearrangement joins TRBV5-5 to TRBJ2-1; 10 bases line up with TRBD2. This CDR3 spans 18 amino acids. Germline V lookup: CDR1 SGHKS, CDR2 YYEKEE (reference sequence). Germline trimming cut 0 bases from V and 6 bases from J; bases unmatched to any gene: 12.

The chain uses TRBV18 and TRBJ1-1; the D is unclear. From germline, CDR1 is KGHSH and CDR2 LQKENI. V lost 3 bases to trimming and J lost 9 bases, with 17 bases between them. The CDR3 is 14 amino acids. CDR3 protein: CASSPIGSLLKAFF. The CDR3 coding sequence is TGTGCCAGCTCACCTATTGGTTCGCTACTGAAAGCTTTCTTT. The full variable domain, rest sourced from reference TRBV18 and TRBJ1-1, is NAGVMQNPRHLVRRRGQEARLRCSPMKGHSHVYWYRQLPEEGLKFMVYLQKENIIDESGMPKERFSAEFPKEGPSILRIQQVVRGDSAAYFCASSPIGSLLKAFFGQGTRLTVV.

The chain couples TRBV2 to TRBJ2-2, with 14 bases lining up with TRBD2. Germline V gives CDR1 SNHLY, CDR2 FYNNEI. Trimming cost V 6 bases and J 7 bases; bases outside gene matches: 13. The CDR3 loop spans 18 amino acids. CDR3: CASSGLAGGPRAVGELFF. CDR3 DNA: TGTGCCAGCAGCGGACTAGCGGGGGGACCCCGTGCGGTCGGGGAGCTGTTTTTT.

The chain joins TRBV3-1 (or the pseudogene TRBV3-2) to TRBJ2-5, with 9 nucleotides matching TRBD2. V gave up 1 base and J gave up 4 bases; unmatched junction bases: 7. Per germline, CDR1 LGHDT and CDR2 YNNKEL (reference sequence). There are 16 residues in the CDR3. CDR3 DNA sequence: TGTGCCAGCAGCCAAGCGGCTAGCGGGGAACGAGAGACCCAGTACTTC. Translating gives CASSQAASGERETQYF.

The chain carries TRBV7-9 and TRBJ1-1; D not certain. The CDR3 contains 14 residues. V dropped 1 base and J dropped 1 base, with 7 bases sitting between them. Germline assignment: CDR1 SEHNR and CDR2 FQNEAQ (reference sequence). CDR3 bases: TGTGCCAGCAGCTTAGTGACGGCGAACACTGAAGCTTTCTTT. Its protein product is CASSLVTANTEAFF.

The rearrangement links TRBV15 to TRBJ2-3, with a tentative D call TRBD2 (5 bases). Trimming stripped 2 bases from V and 4 bases from J, with 22 bases between. Germline CDR1 LNHNV, CDR2 YYDKDF (reference sequence). CDR3 size: 18 residues. The CDR3 sequence is CATSRKERRDHPSDTQYF. The CDR3 nucleotides read TGTGCCACCAGCAGAAAGGAACGCCGGGATCACCCGTCAGATACGCAGTATTTT.

The chain combines TRBV5-4 with TRBJ2-2; 7 nucleotides align to TRBD1. This CDR3 has 16 residues. With V trimmed by 4 bases and J by 5 bases, 11 bases remained unmatched. Germline V gene lookup returns CDR1 SGHNT and CDR2 YYREEE (reference sequence). CDR3 coding DNA: TGTGCCAGCAGCCGAGGAGGCCAGGGGGTAACCGGGGAGCTGTTTTTT. This sequence encodes CASSRGGQGVTGELFF.

This clone was detected only once. The CDR3 DNA reads as TGTGCCAGCAGCGTAGCAGGGTCATACCAGCCCCAGCATTTT. Its protein is CASSVAGSYQPQHF. The genes are TRBV9 and TRBJ1-5, with D perhaps matching TRBD1 (5 bases). Trimming pared 0 bases from V and 7 bases from J, leaving 11 bases between. In germline, CDR1 is SGDLS, CDR2 YYNGEE. The CDR3 contains 14 residues.

This clone was recorded only once. V gene TRBV12-5 combines with J gene TRBJ2-3; weak D call: TRBD1 (6 bases). V shed 5 bases and J shed 3 bases, with 6 bases lying between them. The V gene's germline CDR1 is LGHNT and CDR2 FRNRAP. The CDR3 has 12 residues. CDR3 residues: CASGRGTDTQYF. In DNA, the CDR3 is TGTGCTAGTGGTAGGGGGACAGATACGCAGTATTTT.